The 14 T cell receptor beta chains given below trace back to one sample, sequenced in a study of Ad26.COV2.S vaccination and SARS-CoV-2 variants. Treatment described: 15 to 20 received Ad26.COV2.S at low or high dose, single or two shots; five or six received placebo; per-sample allocation not given. After the first vaccine or placebo injection, samples were drawn on day 63. Libraries were prepared by immunoSEQ multiplex PCR; TCRdb keeps only in-frame clonotypes and omits some of them. The repertoire includes roughly 320,000 clones, roughly 84% of them detected once, and 1.9% sits in the top ten. Sample: peripheral blood, taken in a trial of Ad26.COV2.S vaccine versus placebo. The receptor set was obtained from a person between 18 and 59 years old who received the Ad26.COV2.S COVID-19 vaccine or a placebo.

The J gene is TRBJ1-3, the V gene TRBV5-1; TRBD1 aligns across 7 bases. The CDR3 spans 15 residues. V was pared by 4 bases and J by 0 bases, with 4 bases of the junction left unmatched. Germline-derived CDR1 and CDR2 are SGHRS and YFSETQ. The DNA for the CDR3 is TGCGCCAGCAGCCCCCGACAGGGCTCTGGAAACACCATATATTTT. Its protein is CASSPRQGSGNTIYF.

The chain joins TRBV28 to TRBJ1-2, with D perhaps matching TRBD1 (6 bases). V was shortened by 7 bases and J by 2 bases, with 20 bases between the two germline ends. Germline V gene sequence: CDR1 MDHEN, CDR2 SYDVKM. CDR3 length equals 16 residues. Here the CDR3 reads CASTLGGGGKNYGYTF. In DNA form, the CDR3 reads TGTGCCAGCACCCTGGGGGGGGGCGGTAAGAACTATGGCTACACCTTC.

This chain uses TRBV29-1 with TRBJ1-1; D not resolved. Germline lookup yields CDR1 SQVTM and CDR2 ANQGSEA. V lost 7 bases, J lost 6 bases, and 12 bases lay in between. This CDR3 is built from 11 residues. CDR3 DNA: TGCAGCGGCGAACGCTCAGCTGAAGCTTTCTTT. Translation gives CSGERSAEAFF.

This chain connects TRBV3-1 (or the pseudogene TRBV3-2) to TRBJ2-7; no clear D gene. The CDR3 contains 13 residues. V lost 6 bases to trimming and J lost 2 bases, with 11 bases between them. CDR1 LGHDT and CDR2 YNNKEL come from the germline V gene (reference sequence). Here the CDR3 reads CASRSSYPYEQYF. CDR3 nucleotides: TGTGCCAGCAGATCGTCGTATCCCTACGAGCAGTACTTC.

V and J are TRBV7-9 and TRBJ1-3; the D gene is possibly TRBD1 (5 bases). This CDR3 has 17 amino acids. The V gene lost 5 bases and the J gene lost 0 bases, with 17 bases spanning the gap. Germline CDR1 reads SEHNR; CDR2 reads FQNEAQ (reference sequence). CDR3 DNA sequence: TGTGCCAGCAGCCCGCCCGGGACCCTGAGCTCTGGAAACACCATATATTTT. It codes for CASSPPGTLSSGNTIYF.

This chain uses TRBV3-1 (or the pseudogene TRBV3-2) with TRBJ2-1; D unresolved. The CDR3 sequence is 15 residues long. In germline, CDR1 is LGHDT, CDR2 YNNKEL (reference sequence). The V end was cut by 1 base, the J end by 9 bases, with 16 bases between. The CDR3 region is CASSQVDTPRGEQFF. The CDR3 DNA reads as TGTGCCAGCAGCCAAGTCGACACTCCGCGAGGTGAGCAGTTCTTC.

V is TRBV7-2 and J is TRBJ2-3; D perhaps matches TRBD1 (6 bases). Germline CDR1 SGHTA, CDR2 FQGNSA. This CDR3 region has 16 residues. V was cut by 1 base and J by 4 bases, with 15 bases left in between. DNA for the CDR3: TGTGCCAGCAGCTTAGTCCCTCACCCAGGGGCAGATACGCAGTATTTT. This translates into CASSLVPHPGADTQYF.

The chain combines TRBV5-4 with TRBJ2-5; maybe TRBD2 (6 bases). The CDR3 length is 15 residues. CDR1 SGHNT and CDR2 YYREEE come from the germline V gene (reference sequence). V was pared by 4 bases and J by 2 bases, with 15 bases between. The CDR3 sequence: CASSPELAPQETQYF. CDR3 sequence (DNA): TGTGCCAGCAGCCCGGAACTAGCTCCTCAAGAGACCCAGTACTTC.

The rearrangement uses TRBV19 and TRBJ1-2, with D perhaps TRBD1 (5 bases). The V end lost 4 bases, the J end lost 4 bases, and 10 bases lay between the germline ends. CDR1 and CDR2 (germline): LNHDA, SQIVND (reference sequence). CDR3 length equals 13 residues. This CDR3 is CASSRDGFYGYTF. CDR3 bases: TGTGCCAGTAGTAGGGACGGATTCTATGGCTACACCTTC. The whole variable domain, remainder taken from reference TRBV19 and TRBJ1-2, is DGGITQSPKYLFRKEGQNVTLSCEQNLNHDAMYWYRQDPGQGLRLIYYSQIVNDFQKGDIAEGYSVSREKKESFPLTVTSAQKNPTAFYLCASSRDGFYGYTFGSGTRLTVV.

The chain carries TRBV19 and TRBJ2-1; D uncertain. V dropped 3 bases and J dropped 9 bases, with 6 bases sitting between them. Per the germline V gene, CDR1 is LNHDA and CDR2 is SQIVND (reference sequence). The CDR3 totals 11 residues. CDR3 DNA: TGTGCCAGTAGTATTACAACTGAGCAGTTCTTC. Protein product: CASSITTEQFF.

The gene calls are TRBV5-1 and TRBJ2-6, with D tentatively TRBD2 (5 bases). This CDR3 has 16 residues. Germline values: CDR1 SGHRS, CDR2 YFSETQ. Between the trimmed V and J ends, which lost 0 bases and 1 base, there was a span of 8 bases. CDR3 in amino acids: CASSLGEGSGANVLTF. CDR3 sequence (DNA): TGCGCCAGCAGCTTGGGAGAGGGATCTGGGGCCAACGTCCTGACTTTC.

This chain uses TRBV11-3 with TRBJ2-3; a weak D match, TRBD2 (6 bases). The CDR3 sequence is 15 residues long. Germline V gene lookup returns CDR1 SGHNT and CDR2 YENEEA. Between the trimmed V and J ends, which lost 3 bases and 5 bases, there was a span of 15 bases. The CDR3 is CASSFTTGEGDTQYF. The CDR3 nucleotides read TGTGCCAGCAGCTTCACAACGGGAGAGGGAGATACGCAGTATTTT. Combining the CDR3 with reference TRBV11-3 and TRBJ2-3 gives the whole variable domain EAGVVQSPRYKIIEKKQPVAFWCNPISGHNTLYWYLQNLGQGPELLIRYENEEAVDDSQLPKDRFSAERLKGVDSTLKIQPAELGDSAVYLCASSFTTGEGDTQYFGPGTRLTVL.

The J gene is TRBJ1-6, the V gene TRBV2, with unresolved D. V was clipped by 6 bases and J by 0 bases, with 18 bases between them. Germline CDR1 reads SNHLY; CDR2 reads FYNNEI. CDR3 size: 18 residues. This CDR3 reads CASSGLVGLSSYNSPLHF. The DNA of the CDR3 is TGTGCCAGCAGCGGTCTGGTAGGGCTGAGCTCCTATAATTCACCCCTCCACTTT.

This chain connects TRBV5-4 to TRBJ2-5; D is perhaps TRBD1 (6 bases). Trimming removed 0 bases at V and 5 bases at J, with 8 bases between. Germline V gene sequence: CDR1 SGHNT, CDR2 YYREEE (reference sequence). The CDR3 is made up of 13 amino acids. CDR3 loop: CASSLGGRETQYF. CDR3 DNA sequence: TGTGCCAGCAGCTTGGGGGGGCGGGAGACCCAGTACTTC.